The 24 T cell receptor beta chains presented below share a single source sample, sequenced in a study of long-term antiretroviral therapy in people with HIV. This was the immunoSEQ v3.0 assay at survey level. Assay used: immunoSEQ multiplex PCR; TCRdb lists only in-frame clones, some missing. The sample records 20,000 to 25,000 clones, about 80% being singletons. Sequenced here: unsorted PBMCs, sampled 0.7 years before starting antiretroviral therapy. The receptors shown here come from a man aged 25-45 years with HIV.

The rearrangement links TRBV9 to TRBJ2-3; D tentatively fits TRBD1 or TRBD2 (6 bases each). Between the trimmed V and J ends, which lost 4 bases and 1 base, there was a span of 19 bases. The CDR3 extends over 17 amino acids. Germline CDR1 SGDLS, CDR2 YYNGEE. The CDR3 region has the DNA TGTGCCAGCAGCATAACAGGGACTCATGGACGCACAGATACGCAGTATTTT. It specifies CASSITGTHGRTDTQYF.

The chain combines TRBV6-5 with TRBJ2-7, with D possibly TRBD1 on 6 matching bases. The CDR3 extends over 13 amino acids. V was clipped by 2 bases and J by 6 bases, with 11 bases between them. Germline loops: CDR1 MNHEY, CDR2 SVGAGI. CDR3 bases: TGTGCCAGCAGTTACCGGGACACCCTCGAGCAGTACTTC. Its translation: CASSYRDTLEQYF.

The V call is TRBV7-2, the J call TRBJ1-6; D unclear. V lost 3 bases to trimming and J lost 6 bases, with 6 bases between them. Germline V CDR1 and CDR2: SGHTA, FQGNSA. The CDR3 has 13 amino acids. The CDR3 reads CASSFRLNSPLHF. The CDR3 coding sequence is TGTGCCAGCAGCTTTCGTCTTAATTCACCCCTCCACTTT.

The chain carries TRBV21-1 and TRBJ1-1. TRBV21-1 is shown as a pseudogene. This CDR3 region has 18 residues. The CDR3: CASTSGRPPEEWNTEAFF. For the CDR3, the DNA is TGTGCCAGCACCTCGGGGAGACCGCCCGAAGAATGGAACACTGAAGCTTTCTTT.

This clone was seen once. The V and J genes are TRBV11-2 and TRBJ2-3, with D hard to call. Germline V lookup: CDR1 SGHAT, CDR2 FQNNGV. V was trimmed by 3 bases and J by 1 base, leaving 8 bases between them. CDR3 size: 14 residues. The CDR3 coding sequence is TGTGCCAGCAGCTTTACTGACGGCACAGATACGCAGTATTTT. As protein: CASSFTDGTDTQYF.

The chain carries TRBV19 and TRBJ2-2; D not certain. The CDR3 is made up of 15 amino acids. CDR1 is LNHDA and CDR2 is SQIVND in the germline V gene (reference sequence). The V end was cut by 3 bases, the J end by 7 bases, with 15 bases between. The CDR3 DNA follows: TGTGCCAGTAGTATGGTCGAGGCTCCAGTCGGGGAGCTGTTTTTT. As protein: CASSMVEAPVGELFF.

J is TRBJ2-1 and V is TRBV7-9; tentative D call: TRBD1 (5 bases). Deletions cut 4 bases from V and 12 bases from J, with 10 bases between. Germline-derived CDR1 and CDR2 are SEHNR and FQNEAQ (reference sequence). The CDR3 is made up of 11 amino acids. The DNA of the CDR3 is TGTGCCAGCAGCTCAGCCCAGGGGCAGTTCTTC. Translated, it gives CASSSAQGQFF.

The V call is TRBV7-6, the J call TRBJ1-1, with D perhaps TRBD1 (5 bases). The CDR3 sequence is 14 residues long. Trimming left V 4 bases short and J 3 bases short, with 12 bases between. CDR1 and CDR2 (germline): SGHVS, FNYEAQ. As DNA, the CDR3 is TGTGCCAGCAGCTCCCGGGGGGGATACACTGAAGCTTTCTTT. Its protein product is CASSSRGGYTEAFF.

This clone was counted only a few times. V usage is TRBV25-1 and J usage is TRBJ2-2, with 15 nucleotides matching TRBD2. The CDR3 runs to 17 residues. Trimming at V came to 11 bases and at J to 1 base, leaving 8 bases not matched to a gene. From germline, CDR1 is MGHDK and CDR2 SYGVNS. The CDR3 loop reads CAPPGTSGRRNTGELFF. The DNA of the CDR3 is TGTGCCCCTCCCGGGACTAGCGGGAGGAGGAACACCGGGGAGCTGTTTTTT. Variable domain in full (rest from reference TRBV25-1 and TRBJ2-2): EADIYQTPRYLVIGTGKKITLECSQTMGHDKMYWYQQDPGMELHLIHYSYGVNSTEKGDLSSESTVSRIRTEHFPLTLESARPSHTSQYLCAPPGTSGRRNTGELFFGEGSRLTVL.

This clone was observed a few times. The chain is built from TRBV5-6 and TRBJ1-2; D not resolved. The CDR3 is 14 residues long. Trimming left V 4 bases short and J 1 base short, with 11 bases between. In germline, CDR1 is SGHDT, CDR2 YYEEEE. CDR3 sequence reads: CASSARLLNYGYTF. CDR3 DNA: TGTGCCAGCAGCGCGCGACTGCTTAACTATGGCTACACCTTC.

J is TRBJ1-1 and V is TRBV7-3; D might be TRBD1 (5 bases). Germline CDR1 reads SGHTA; CDR2 reads FQGTGA. The CDR3 loop spans 14 amino acids. V dropped 5 bases and J dropped 5 bases, with 15 bases sitting between them. CDR3 protein: CASSIQGERTEAFF. Here the CDR3 DNA reads TGTGCCAGCAGCATTCAGGGAGAAAGAACTGAAGCTTTCTTT.

In DNA, the CDR3 is TGCGCCAGCAGCCAAGAAAATGGGTTGGAGACCCAGTACTTC. It specifies CASSQENGLETQYF. The rearrangement uses TRBV4-1 and TRBJ2-5; D not resolved. The CDR3 extends over 14 amino acids. The germline V gene encodes CDR1 MGHRA and CDR2 YSYEKL. V lost 0 bases and J 5 bases, leaving 10 bases between the germline ends.

The genes are TRBV2 and TRBJ1-1; D unresolved. There are 13 residues in the CDR3. Germline lookup yields CDR1 SNHLY and CDR2 FYNNEI. V was shortened by 1 base and J by 11 bases, with 14 bases between the two germline ends. CDR3 nucleotides: TGTGCCAGCAGTGAAGGGATGTTAGTTGACGCTTTCTTT. This translates into CASSEGMLVDAFF.

The gene calls are TRBV5-4 and TRBJ2-5; 7 bases map to TRBD2. Germline lookup yields CDR1 SGHNT and CDR2 YYREEE (reference sequence). The length of the CDR3 is 13 residues. The V and J ends lost 1 base and 3 bases, in that order; junction bases with no gene match: 0. The CDR3 nucleotides are TGTGCCAGCAGCTTGCTAGCGGAAGAGACCCAGTACTTC. Encoded protein: CASSLLAEETQYF.

The chain recombines TRBV11-2 with TRBJ2-2; D is possibly TRBD1 (6 bases). Germline CDR1 reads SGHAT; CDR2 reads FQNNGV. V gave up 3 bases and J gave up 5 bases, with 7 bases separating them. The CDR3 runs to 13 residues. The CDR3 reads CASSFTGTGELFF. CDR3 bases: TGTGCCAGCAGCTTTACAGGGACCGGGGAGCTGTTTTTT.

This chain uses TRBV2 with TRBJ1-6, with D unclear. CDR3 length: 13 residues. CDR1 is SNHLY and CDR2 is FYNNEI in the germline V gene. Trimming cost V 6 bases and J 7 bases, with 10 bases left between them. The CDR3 DNA is TGTGCCAGCAGGGGCAGTTCCAATTCACCCCTCCACTTT. Translated, it gives CASRGSSNSPLHF.

The rearrangement links TRBV30 to TRBJ1-6; D is unresolved. The germline V and J ends were trimmed by 2 bases and 7 bases, with 12 bases remaining between them. CDR3 length: 14 residues. CDR1 is GTSNPN and CDR2 is SVGIG in the germline V gene (reference sequence). CDR3 region: CAWSNLDNNSPLHF. For the CDR3, the DNA is TGTGCCTGGAGTAACTTGGATAACAATTCACCCCTCCACTTT.

DNA of the CDR3: TGTGCCAGCAGTGATTCGGACCCGGGGGGCACAGATACGCAGTATTTT. As protein: CASSDSDPGGTDTQYF. The V and J genes are TRBV25-1 and TRBJ2-3, with D maybe TRBD2 (6 bases). CDR1 MGHDK and CDR2 SYGVNS come from the germline V gene. The V end was cut by 3 bases, the J end by 1 base, with 14 bases between. The CDR3 contains 16 residues.

The chain combines TRBV27 with TRBJ1-1; 8 bases are a match to TRBD1. The CDR3 has 15 residues. Germline loops: CDR1 MNHEY, CDR2 SMNVEV (reference sequence). Trimming removed 5 bases from V and 4 bases from J; junction bases left unmatched: 9. The CDR3 DNA follows: TGTGCCAGCAGTACCCCCCGGGACAGGTTCACTGAAGCTTTCTTT. Translated: CASSTPRDRFTEAFF.

The J gene is TRBJ2-1, the V gene TRBV5-5, with 7 bases lining up with TRBD2. The V gene end was trimmed by 0 bases and the J gene end by 6 bases; junction bases not matched to a gene: 3. The CDR3 sequence is 14 residues long. CDR1 SGHKS and CDR2 YYEKEE come from the germline V gene (reference sequence). CDR3 loop: CASSLEGTINEQFF. DNA for the CDR3: TGTGCCAGCAGCTTGGAAGGGACTATCAATGAGCAGTTCTTC.

The V call is TRBV11-2, the J call TRBJ1-5; maybe TRBD1 (5 bases). Germline lookup yields CDR1 SGHAT and CDR2 FQNNGV. The CDR3 sequence is 15 residues long. With 0 bases removed from V and 1 base from J, the gap between germline ends came to 7 bases. The CDR3 protein is CASSLDSGSNQPQHF. CDR3 DNA sequence: TGTGCCAGCAGCTTAGATTCAGGGAGCAATCAGCCCCAGCATTTT.

The chain combines TRBV5-4 with TRBJ1-1; D remains ambiguous. Trimming pared 0 bases from V and 4 bases from J, leaving 13 bases between. Per germline, CDR1 SGHNT and CDR2 YYREEE (reference sequence). The CDR3 sequence is 15 residues long. The CDR3 loop is CASSLEGGLFTEAFF. CDR3 DNA: TGTGCCAGCAGCTTGGAAGGAGGGTTATTCACTGAAGCTTTCTTT.

V is TRBV28 and J is TRBJ2-3, with D perhaps assigned TRBD1 or TRBD2 (5 bases each). The CDR3 is 15 amino acids. Germline V lookup: CDR1 MDHEN, CDR2 SYDVKM. Trimming stripped 2 bases from V and 2 bases from J, with 11 bases between. This chain's CDR3 is CASSLGTDYTDTQYF. CDR3 DNA sequence: TGTGCCAGCAGTTTAGGGACGGATTACACAGATACGCAGTATTTT.

The chain recombines TRBV5-1 with TRBJ2-7, with TRBD1 matching 10 bases. The junction had 6 bases not matched to a gene; V was cut back by 3 bases and J by 3 bases. The CDR3 runs to 15 residues. CDR1 is SGHRS, CDR2 YFSETQ, per germline. This CDR3 reads CASSSGQGRLYEQYF. In DNA form, the CDR3 reads TGCGCCAGCAGCTCGGGACAGGGGCGACTCTACGAGCAGTACTTC.